This T cell receptor beta chain was profiled in a study of CD8+ T cells in alopecia areata. Study-level background: Each day, treated patients took oral tofacitinib twice, at 5 to 10 mg per dose. Tofacitinib dosing lasted 6 to 18 months, which was then followed by 6 months off drug. Points from the study as a whole: Sequencing of scalp tissue also captures the resident alphabeta T cells of normal skin. Especially in alopecia totalis/universalis, lesional scalp showed greater clonality than normal scalp did.

Trimming stripped 0 bases from V and 9 bases from J, with 12 bases between. This CDR3 region has 14 residues. Germline V gene data show CDR1 as MGHRA and CDR2 as YSYEKL. Both peripheral blood and punch biopsies of lesional scalp skin were obtained from patients who had alopecia areata. RNA extraction was followed by reverse transcription into cDNA, which acted as the sequencing template. Clones were sequenced by immunoSEQ multiplex PCR, and TCRdb holds only the in-frame ones, with some missing. The table shows 6,500 to 9,000 clones, with approximately 50% occurring only once. A note on this clone: No antigen is known for it.

The chain has TRBV4-1 and TRBJ1-5; D perhaps matches TRBD1 (5 bases). The sequences come from skin, collected at week 0. This TCR derives from a human donor with alopecia areata. The CDR3 DNA sequence: TGCGCCAGCAGCCAAGATTGGGGGGGACTGCCCCAGCATTTT. This translates into CASSQDWGGLPQHF.